These T cell receptor beta chains were read from a single sample in a study of blood T cell repertoires in COVID-19. TCRdb keeps only in-frame clones here, not all; method: immunoSEQ multiplex PCR. Among about 140,000 clones listed, roughly four fifths were seen once. Material: peripheral blood. Receptors originate from a human donor in a cohort sampled during active COVID-19. Both conserved end residues are part of each CDR3. D genes are given only for firm matches. Expanded clones get a size class; other rows say once, few or many, or leave the size out.

size	D	V	J	DNA	CDR3
-	TRBD1	TRBV7-3	TRBJ2-2	TGTGCCAGCAGCCCGGGACAGGGTCGCCCCGGGGAGCTGTTTTTT	CASSPGQGRPGELFF
once	-	TRBV5-6	TRBJ2-7	TGTGCCAGCAGCCTGCGACTGTTCGAGCAGTACTTC	CASSLRLFEQYF
-	TRBD2	TRBV9	TRBJ2-1	TGTGCCAGCAGCGTCGGCCGGACTAGCGCGTACAATGAGCAGTTCTTC	CASSVGRTSAYNEQFF
-	-	TRBV19	TRBJ1-1	TGTGCCAGTAGTACACCTCCCGGGACACCAAACACTGAAGCTTTCTTT	CASSTPPGTPNTEAFF
-	-	TRBV7-9	TRBJ1-2	TGTGCCAGCAGCTTGGAGACAGAACGCTGGAATGGCTACACCTTC	CASSLETERWNGYTF
-	TRBD1	TRBV2	TRBJ1-1	TGTGCCAGTTCATCAGGGGGGAACACTGAAGCTTTCTTT	CASSSGGNTEAFF
-	-	TRBV28	TRBJ1-2	TGTGCCAGCAGCGAGAACAGGTTCGGCTACACCTTC	CASSENRFGYTF
-	TRBD1	TRBV7-2	TRBJ1-6	TGTGCCAGCAGCTTAGGGAACAGGGGTCCTAATTCACCCCTCCACTTT	CASSLGNRGPNSPLHF
-	TRBD1	TRBV3-1/TRBV3-2	TRBJ1-4	TGTGCCAGCAGGACAGAACAGGGGCACACCCTAGGGGAAAAACTGTTTTTT	CASRTEQGHTLGEKLFF
-	TRBD2	TRBV7-8	TRBJ2-7	TGTGCCAGCAGCCTCGACCTAGCGGGCCAGTACTTC	CASSLDLAGQYF
-	-	TRBV6-5	TRBJ1-1	TGTGCCAGCAGTTACTCGGCGGGCGCTGAAGCTTTCTTT	CASSYSAGAEAFF
-	TRBD1	TRBV12-5	TRBJ1-4	TGTGCTAGTGGTTTGCGGGGACAGAGAGGCGAAAAACTGTTTTTT	CASGLRGQRGEKLFF
-	TRBD1	TRBV19	TRBJ2-5	TGTGCCAGTAGTATAACGGTCGGGGGACAGGGGGCGGAGACCCAGTACTTC	CASSITVGGQGAETQYF
-	-	TRBV5-8	TRBJ1-2	TGTGCCAGCAGCCTTGCCCATTTAAGAGTCTATGGCTACACCTTC	CASSLAHLRVYGYTF
-	TRBD2	TRBV28	TRBJ2-5	TGTGCCAGCAGTTGGATTTCGGCGGGAGGGGAGACCCAGTACTTC	CASSWISAGGETQYF
-	-	TRBV9	TRBJ2-2	TGTGCCAGCAGCAACCTGGGGCTCGGGGAGCTGTTTTTT	CASSNLGLGELFF
-	-	TRBV14	TRBJ1-2	TGTGCCAGCAGCCAAGACTCAGGGGTGTTGGGCTACACCTTC	CASSQDSGVLGYTF
-	TRBD1	TRBV18	TRBJ1-6	TGTGCCAGCTCACCTAGTGGGACAGCTAATTCACCCCTCCACTTT	CASSPSGTANSPLHF
-	-	TRBV2	TRBJ2-1	TGTGCCAGCATAACCCAACCCAGCGCACCCGAGCAGTTCTTC	CASITQPSAPEQFF
-	-	TRBV6-5	TRBJ2-7	TGTGCCAGCAGCCCGGTGAGGAGCTCCTACGAGCAGTACTTC	CASSPVRSSYEQYF
-	-	TRBV11-2	TRBJ1-4	TGTGCCAGCAGGGCGGCCGAAAAACTGTTTTTT	CASRAAEKLFF
-	TRBD2	TRBV7-8	TRBJ2-1	TGTGCCAGCAGCTTAGCCCGGCGGGACTACCCTTCCTACAATGAGCAGTTCTTC	CASSLARRDYPSYNEQFF